This T cell receptor beta chain emerged from a study of identical twins. The study, taken as a whole, reports: Cross-sectional statistical analysis, not tracking of the same donors, underpinned the conclusions. Insertions ran lower in abundant cord blood beta clonotypes, though not in memory repertoires.

The V gene end was trimmed by 6 bases and the J gene end by 0 bases; junction bases not matched to a gene: 9. The CDR3 extends over 17 amino acids. Germline CDR1 is MNHEY and CDR2 is SVGEGT. Template switching introduced a universal primer site, and the cDNA bore unique molecular identifiers. Each CDR3 protein gets one entry after TCRdb re-called the 5' RACE reads with MiXCR. The profile shows 450,000 or so distinct CDR3 sequences, more than 13% of them singletons. As concerns this clonotype: Its antigen is currently unknown.

Separately, the same data were catalogued under a study of yellow fever vaccine responses in identical twins. That paper adds: Twins' vaccine T cell response reportedly seemed partly convergent, partly personalized.

The sequence was obtained from a young woman in good health. V and J are TRBV6-2 or TRBV6-3 and TRBJ2-3, with 10 nucleotides matching TRBD2. The sequenced sample was CD4+ T cells sorted from blood. The CDR3 spells CASSSLGLAASTDTQYF. For the CDR3, the DNA is TGTGCCAGCAGCTCCCTTGGACTAGCGGCTAGCACAGATACGCAGTATTTT.